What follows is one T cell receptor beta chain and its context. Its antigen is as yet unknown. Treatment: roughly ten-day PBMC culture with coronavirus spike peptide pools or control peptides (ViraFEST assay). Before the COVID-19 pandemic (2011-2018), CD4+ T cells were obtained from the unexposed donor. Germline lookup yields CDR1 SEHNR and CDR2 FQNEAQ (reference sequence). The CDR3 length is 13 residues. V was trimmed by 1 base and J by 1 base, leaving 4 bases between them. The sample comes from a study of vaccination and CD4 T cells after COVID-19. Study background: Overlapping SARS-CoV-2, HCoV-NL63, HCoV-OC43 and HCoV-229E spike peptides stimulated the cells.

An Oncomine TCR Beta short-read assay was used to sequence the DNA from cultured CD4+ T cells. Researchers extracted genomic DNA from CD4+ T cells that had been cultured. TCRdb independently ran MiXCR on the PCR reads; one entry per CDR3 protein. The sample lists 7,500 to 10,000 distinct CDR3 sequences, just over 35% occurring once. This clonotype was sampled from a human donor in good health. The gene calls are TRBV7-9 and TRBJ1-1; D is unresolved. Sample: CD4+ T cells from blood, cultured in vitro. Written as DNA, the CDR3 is TGTGCCAGCAGCTTAGAAGAGAACACTGAAGCTTTCTTT. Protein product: CASSLEENTEAFF.